This TCR beta chain was retrieved from a study of cytomegalovirus exposure and HLA in healthy donors. Study background: Falling in the Caucasian-associated ancestry cluster were approximately 86% of 398 genotyped donors. Notes on the study in general: Later analysis indicated greater clonal expansion among HLA-associated TCR beta chains than among equally common other chains. The later analysis indicated that the majority of CMV-associated TCR beta chains appeared HLA-restricted.

13 Jbeta primers and 60 Vbeta primers were used for the PCR. Here immunoSEQ multiplex PCR was the method, and the copy in TCRdb shows in-frame clones only, minus some. The repertoire consists of under 200,000 clones, with around 86% occurring once and the leading ten covering 1.5% to 2%. V lost 5 bases, J lost 0 bases, and 8 bases lay in between. The CDR3 sequence is 15 residues long. CDR1 and CDR2 (germline): MNHEY, SMNVEV (reference sequence). About this clone: What it binds is unknown. Other DNA sequences of this sample code for an identical CDR3.

Sample: PBMCs. The genes are TRBV27 and TRBJ1-6; D unclear. The clonotype originates from a human donor in good health. CDR3 protein: CASSPPGSYNSPLHF. The CDR3, as DNA: TGTGCCAGCAGTCCCCCCGGCTCCTATAATTCACCCCTCCACTTT.